This T cell receptor beta chain emerged from a study of T cell repertoires in cytomegalovirus infection. For the study at large: Indications of both CMV infection and matching HLA type were provided by public TCR beta signatures. The study, taken as a whole, reports: HLA-C-restricted CMV clonotypes gave the most frequent clonotype in two of eight donors. Individuals carrying CMV plus the relevant HLA were identified by cumulative frequency of public TCR beta families.

Germline V gives CDR1 MNHNS, CDR2 SASEGT. V lost 8 bases and J lost 5; bases outside the gene matches: 8. The CDR3 is made up of 13 amino acids. TCRdb re-derived calls from the reads in MiXCR, one entry per CDR3 protein. The sample consists of roughly 300,000 distinct CDR3 sequences, 9.5% of them appearing once. This clonotype was detected ten times or more. Its antigen is as yet unknown. The sample was PBMCs. The chain recombines TRBV6-1 with TRBJ2-5; TRBD1 matches at 7 bases. The origin of this receptor is a human donor in good health (CMV status not recorded). Some clones in this sample may be carry-over from other donors' samples. CDR3 in DNA: TGTGCCAGCGTCAGGGGGTCCGGGGAGACCCAGTACTTC. It yields the protein CASVRGSGETQYF.